One TCR beta chain is described in this entry. This specimen comes from a study of shared clonotypes between healthy human individuals. This CDR3 spans 13 amino acids. The germline CDR1 and CDR2 sequences are SGDLS and YYNGEE. V was trimmed by 2 bases and J by 7 bases, leaving 10 bases between them. TCRdb's copy holds only in-frame clones and misses some; the assay was immunoSEQ multiplex PCR. The data hold fewer than 3 million clones, with approximately 90% observed a single time. The chain couples TRBV9 to TRBJ1-3; D gene ambiguous. The sequencing input was naive CD4+ T cells from PBMCs. Indicated subset: CD45RA+ positively selected. The clonotype was recovered from a man aged 18 to 29 in good health. Some clones in this sample may be carry-over from other donors' samples. CDR3 amino acids: CASSVRSGNTIYF. As DNA, the CDR3 is TGTGCCAGCAGCGTCAGGTCGGGGAACACCATATATTTT.